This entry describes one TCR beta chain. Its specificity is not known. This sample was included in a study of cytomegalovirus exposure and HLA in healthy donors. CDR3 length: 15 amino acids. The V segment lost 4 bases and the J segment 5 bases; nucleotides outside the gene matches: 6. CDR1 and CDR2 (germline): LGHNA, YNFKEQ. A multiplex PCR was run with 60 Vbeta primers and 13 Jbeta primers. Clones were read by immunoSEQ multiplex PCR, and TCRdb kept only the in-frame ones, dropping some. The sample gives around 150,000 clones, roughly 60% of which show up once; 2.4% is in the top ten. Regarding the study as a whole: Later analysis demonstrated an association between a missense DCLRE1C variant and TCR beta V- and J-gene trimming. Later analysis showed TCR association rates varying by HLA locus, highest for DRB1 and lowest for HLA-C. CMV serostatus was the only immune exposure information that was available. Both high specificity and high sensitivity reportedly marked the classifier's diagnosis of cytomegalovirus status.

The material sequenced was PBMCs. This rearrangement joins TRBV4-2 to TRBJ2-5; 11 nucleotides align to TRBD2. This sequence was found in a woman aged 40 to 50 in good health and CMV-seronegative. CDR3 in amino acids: CASSRSGGAEETQYF. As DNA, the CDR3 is TGTGCCAGCAGCCGTAGCGGGGGGGCGGAGGAGACCCAGTACTTC.